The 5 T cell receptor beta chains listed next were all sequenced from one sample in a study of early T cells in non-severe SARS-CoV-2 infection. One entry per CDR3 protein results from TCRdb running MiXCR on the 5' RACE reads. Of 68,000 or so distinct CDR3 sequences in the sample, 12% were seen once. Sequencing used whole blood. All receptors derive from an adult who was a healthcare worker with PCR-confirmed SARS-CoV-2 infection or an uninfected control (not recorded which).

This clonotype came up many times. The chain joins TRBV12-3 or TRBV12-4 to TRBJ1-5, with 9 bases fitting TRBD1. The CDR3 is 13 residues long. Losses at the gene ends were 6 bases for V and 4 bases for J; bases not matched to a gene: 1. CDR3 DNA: TGTGCCAGCAGGGGACAGGGTAATCAGCCCCAGCATTTT. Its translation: CASRGQGNQPQHF.

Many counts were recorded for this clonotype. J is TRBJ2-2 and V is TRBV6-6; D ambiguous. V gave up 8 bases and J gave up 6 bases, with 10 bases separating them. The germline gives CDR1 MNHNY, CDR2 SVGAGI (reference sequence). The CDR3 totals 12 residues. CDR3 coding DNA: TGTGCCAGCGGCCTGTTGGCCGGGGAGCTGTTTTTT. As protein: CASGLLAGELFF.

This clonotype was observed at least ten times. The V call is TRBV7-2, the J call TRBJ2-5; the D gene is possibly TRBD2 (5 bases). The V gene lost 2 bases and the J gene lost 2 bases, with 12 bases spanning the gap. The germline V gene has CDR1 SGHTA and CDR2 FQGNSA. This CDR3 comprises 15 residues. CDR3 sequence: CASSLTAGGQETQYF. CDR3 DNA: TGTGCCAGCAGCTTAACTGCGGGCGGGCAAGAGACCCAGTACTTC.

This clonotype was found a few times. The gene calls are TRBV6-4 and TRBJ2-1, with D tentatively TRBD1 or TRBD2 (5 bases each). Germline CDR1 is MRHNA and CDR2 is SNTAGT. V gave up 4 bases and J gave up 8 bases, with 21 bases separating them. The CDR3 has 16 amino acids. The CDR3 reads CASSVALGTQGDEQFF. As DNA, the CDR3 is TGTGCCAGCAGTGTCGCCTTAGGGACGCAGGGCGATGAGCAGTTCTTC.

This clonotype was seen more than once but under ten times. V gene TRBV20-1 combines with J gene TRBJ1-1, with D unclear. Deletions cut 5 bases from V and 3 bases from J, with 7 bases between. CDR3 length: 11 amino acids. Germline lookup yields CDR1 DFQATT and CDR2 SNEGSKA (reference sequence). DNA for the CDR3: TGCAGTGCTCCGTATTACACTGAAGCTTTCTTT. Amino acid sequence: CSAPYYTEAFF.